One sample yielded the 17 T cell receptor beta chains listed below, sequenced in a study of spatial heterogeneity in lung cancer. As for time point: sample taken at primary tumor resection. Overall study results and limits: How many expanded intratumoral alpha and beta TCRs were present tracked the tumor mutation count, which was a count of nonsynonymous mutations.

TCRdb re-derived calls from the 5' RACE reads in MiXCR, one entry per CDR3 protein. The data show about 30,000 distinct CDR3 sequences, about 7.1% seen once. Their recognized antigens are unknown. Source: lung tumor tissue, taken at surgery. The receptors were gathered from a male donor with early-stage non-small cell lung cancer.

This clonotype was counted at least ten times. The CDR3 protein is CAWVKAPGTEAFF. The DNA for the CDR3 is TGTGCCTGGGTTAAGGCTCCGGGGACTGAAGCTTTCTTT. The J gene is TRBJ1-1, the V gene TRBV30; D gene uncertain. The CDR3 sequence is 13 residues long. The germline V gene encodes CDR1 GTSNPN and CDR2 SVGIG (reference sequence). V lost 5 bases, J lost 5 bases, and 15 bases lay in between.

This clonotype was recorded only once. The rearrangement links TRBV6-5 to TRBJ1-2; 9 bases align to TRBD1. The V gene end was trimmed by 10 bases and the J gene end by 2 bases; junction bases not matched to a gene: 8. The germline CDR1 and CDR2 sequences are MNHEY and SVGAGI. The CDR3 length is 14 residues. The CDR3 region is CANSWDRVNYGYTF. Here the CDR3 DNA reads TGTGCCAACAGCTGGGACAGGGTGAACTATGGCTACACCTTC.

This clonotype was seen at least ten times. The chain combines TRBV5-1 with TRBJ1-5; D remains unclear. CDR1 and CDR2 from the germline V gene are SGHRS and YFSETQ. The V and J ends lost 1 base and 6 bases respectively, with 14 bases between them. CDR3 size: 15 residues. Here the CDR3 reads CASSLSGERFQPQHF. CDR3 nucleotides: TGCGCCAGCAGCTTGTCCGGGGAGCGGTTTCAGCCCCAGCATTTT. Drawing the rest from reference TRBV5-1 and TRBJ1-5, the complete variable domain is KAGVTQTPRYLIKTRGQQVTLSCSPISGHRSVSWYQQTPGQGLQFLFEYFSETQRNKGNFPGRFSGRQFSNSRSEMNVSTLELGDSALYLCASSLSGERFQPQHFGDGTRLSIL.

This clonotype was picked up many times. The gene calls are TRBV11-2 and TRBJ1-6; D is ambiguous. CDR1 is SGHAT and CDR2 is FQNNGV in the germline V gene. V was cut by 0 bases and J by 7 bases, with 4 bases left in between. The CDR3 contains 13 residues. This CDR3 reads CASSLEINSPLHF. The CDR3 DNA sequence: TGTGCCAGCAGCTTAGAGATAAATTCACCCCTCCACTTT.

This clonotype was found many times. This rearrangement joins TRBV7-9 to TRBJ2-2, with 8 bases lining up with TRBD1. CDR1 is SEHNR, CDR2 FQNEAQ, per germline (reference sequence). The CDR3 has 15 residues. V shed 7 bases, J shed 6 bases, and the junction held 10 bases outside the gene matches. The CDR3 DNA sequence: TGTGCCAGCACCATTGCGGACAGGGAGGCCGGGGAGCTGTTTTTT. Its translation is CASTIADREAGELFF.

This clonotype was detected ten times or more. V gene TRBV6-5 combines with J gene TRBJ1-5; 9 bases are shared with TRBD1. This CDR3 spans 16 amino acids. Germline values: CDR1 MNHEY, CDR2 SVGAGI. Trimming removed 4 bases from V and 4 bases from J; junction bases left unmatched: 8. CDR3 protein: CASSLQPGQGNQPQHF. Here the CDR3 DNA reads TGTGCCAGCAGTTTACAACCGGGACAGGGAAATCAGCCCCAGCATTTT.

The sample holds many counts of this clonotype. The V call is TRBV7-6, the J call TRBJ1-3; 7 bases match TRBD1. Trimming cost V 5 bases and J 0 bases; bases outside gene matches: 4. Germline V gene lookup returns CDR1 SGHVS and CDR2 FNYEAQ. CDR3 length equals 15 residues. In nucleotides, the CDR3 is TGTGCCAGCAGCCCAAGGGACAGCTCTGGAAACACCATATATTTT. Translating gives CASSPRDSSGNTIYF.

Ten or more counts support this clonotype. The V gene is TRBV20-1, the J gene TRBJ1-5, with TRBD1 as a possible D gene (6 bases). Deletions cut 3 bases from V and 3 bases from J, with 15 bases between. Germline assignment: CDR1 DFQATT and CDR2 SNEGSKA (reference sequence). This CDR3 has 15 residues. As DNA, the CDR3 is TGCAGTGCTAGGTTTGGGGGACACCCCAATCAGCCCCAGCATTTT. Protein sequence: CSARFGGHPNQPQHF.

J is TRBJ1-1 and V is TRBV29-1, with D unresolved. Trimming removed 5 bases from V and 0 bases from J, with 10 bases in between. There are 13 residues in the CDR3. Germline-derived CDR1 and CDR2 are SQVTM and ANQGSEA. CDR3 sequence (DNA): TGCAGCGTTCACGCATGGCTGAACACTGAAGCTTTCTTT. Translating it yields CSVHAWLNTEAFF.

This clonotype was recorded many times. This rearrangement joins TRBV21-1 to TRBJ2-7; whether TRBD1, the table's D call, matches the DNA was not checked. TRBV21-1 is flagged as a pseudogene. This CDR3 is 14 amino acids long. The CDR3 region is CASSNSAQGYEQYF. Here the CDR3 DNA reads TGTGCCAGCAGCAATTCGGCACAGGGCTACGAGCAGTACTTC.

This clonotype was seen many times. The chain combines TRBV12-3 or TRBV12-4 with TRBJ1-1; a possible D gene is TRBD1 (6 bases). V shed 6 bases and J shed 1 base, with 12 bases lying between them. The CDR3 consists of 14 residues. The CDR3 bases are TGTGCCAGCAGCCCCGACAGGACGAACACTGAAGCTTTCTTT. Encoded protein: CASSPDRTNTEAFF.

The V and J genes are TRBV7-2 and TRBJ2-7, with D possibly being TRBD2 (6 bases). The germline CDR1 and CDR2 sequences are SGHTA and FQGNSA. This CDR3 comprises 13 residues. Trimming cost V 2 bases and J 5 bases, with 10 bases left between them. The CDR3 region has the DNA TGTGCCAGCAGCTTATGGAGGGCCAACGAGCAGTACTTC. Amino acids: CASSLWRANEQYF.

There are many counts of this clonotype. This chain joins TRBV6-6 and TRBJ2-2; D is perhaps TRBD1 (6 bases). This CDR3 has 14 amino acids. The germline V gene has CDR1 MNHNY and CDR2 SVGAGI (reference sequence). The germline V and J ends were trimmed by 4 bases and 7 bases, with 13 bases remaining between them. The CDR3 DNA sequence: TGTGCCAGCAGTTTCAGGGGAATGGTCGGGGAGCTGTTTTTT. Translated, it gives CASSFRGMVGELFF.

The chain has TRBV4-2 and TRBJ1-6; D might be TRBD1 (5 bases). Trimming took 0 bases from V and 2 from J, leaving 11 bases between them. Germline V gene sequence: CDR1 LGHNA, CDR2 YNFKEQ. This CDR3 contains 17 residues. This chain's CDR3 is CASSQDQGTAYNSPLHF. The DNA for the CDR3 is TGTGCCAGCAGCCAAGATCAGGGCACGGCCTATAATTCACCCCTCCACTTT.

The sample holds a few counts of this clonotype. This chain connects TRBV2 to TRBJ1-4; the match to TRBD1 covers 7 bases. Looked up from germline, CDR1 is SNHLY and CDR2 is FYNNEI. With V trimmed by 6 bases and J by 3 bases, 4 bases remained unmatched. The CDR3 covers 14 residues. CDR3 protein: CASRVTGSNEKLFF. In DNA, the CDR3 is TGTGCCAGCAGAGTGACAGGGTCTAATGAAAAACTGTTTTTT. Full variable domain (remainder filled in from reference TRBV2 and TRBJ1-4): EPEVTQTPSHQVTQMGQEVILRCVPISNHLYFYWYRQILGQKVEFLVSFYNNEISEKSEIFDDQFSVERPDGSNFTLKIRSTKLEDSAMYFCASRVTGSNEKLFFGSGTQLSVL.

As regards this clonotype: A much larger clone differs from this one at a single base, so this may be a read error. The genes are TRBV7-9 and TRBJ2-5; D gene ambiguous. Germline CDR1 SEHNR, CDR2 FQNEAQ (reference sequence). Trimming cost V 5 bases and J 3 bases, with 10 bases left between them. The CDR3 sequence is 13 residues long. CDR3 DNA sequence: TGTGCCAGCAGCCCGGGCATGGAAGAGACCCAGTACTTC. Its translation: CASSPGMEETQYF.

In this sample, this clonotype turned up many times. For the CDR3, the DNA is TGTGCCAGCAGCTTGGGAGCAGGGGCGCCTTATGAAAAACTGTTTTTT. Protein product: CASSLGAGAPYEKLFF. This chain connects TRBV5-8 to TRBJ1-4; maybe TRBD1 (6 bases). V lost 0 bases, J lost 6 bases, and 15 bases lay in between. The CDR3 totals 16 residues. CDR1 is SGHTS and CDR2 is YDEGEE in the germline V gene.